This T cell receptor beta chain was found in a study of blood T cells in healthy people across ages. Isolation recovered at least 6.5 million PBMCs from every sample. For the second PCR, which ran for about 6 to 11 cycles, a sample-barcoded 5' primer and a J-beta primer mix were used. TCRdb recomputed calls from the 5' RACE reads with MiXCR, one row per CDR3 protein. The sample lists around 1.5 million distinct CDR3 sequences, about 40% occurring once. This clonotype was counted between two and nine times. Its target is not known. V lost 7 bases, J lost 7 bases, and 8 bases stayed unmatched. CDR1 is SNHLY and CDR2 is FYNNEI in the germline V gene. This CDR3 is 14 amino acids long. Study conclusions and caveats: Diversity of TCR beta per million T cells declined in a roughly linear way with age.

The chain couples TRBV2 to TRBJ2-1; 9 positions match TRBD1. Sequencing was performed on blood. This sequence was found in a woman between 18 and 29 years old in good health. The CDR3 region has the DNA TGTGCCAGCAAAGAGGGGACAGGGTGGAATGAGCAGTTCTTC. Protein sequence: CASKEGTGWNEQFF.